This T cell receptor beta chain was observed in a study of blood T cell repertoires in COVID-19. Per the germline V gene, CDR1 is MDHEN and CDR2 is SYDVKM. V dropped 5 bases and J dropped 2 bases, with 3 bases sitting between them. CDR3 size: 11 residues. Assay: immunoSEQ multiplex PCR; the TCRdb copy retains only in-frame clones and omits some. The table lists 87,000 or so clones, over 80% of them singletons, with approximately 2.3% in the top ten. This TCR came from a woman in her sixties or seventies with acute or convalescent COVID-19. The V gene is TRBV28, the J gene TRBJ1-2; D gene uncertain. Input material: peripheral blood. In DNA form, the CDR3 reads TGTGCCAGCAGTCGGAACTATGGCTACACCTTC. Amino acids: CASSRNYGYTF.